Shown below are 15 T cell receptor beta chains from a single sample sequenced in a study of blood T cell repertoires in COVID-19. Method: immunoSEQ multiplex PCR; TCRdb's copy keeps in-frame clones and lacks some. The sample contains roughly 65,000 clones, about 85% of which appear only once. The sequencing input was peripheral blood. All receptors come from a woman older than 75 with active or convalescent COVID-19.

The rearrangement uses TRBV27 and TRBJ1-5, with TRBD1 matching over 7 bases. Germline loops: CDR1 MNHEY, CDR2 SMNVEV (reference sequence). The CDR3 loop spans 15 amino acids. The junction had 10 bases not matched to a gene; V was cut back by 7 bases and J by 4 bases. The CDR3 protein is CASKSLGQRNQPQHF. CDR3 DNA: TGTGCCAGCAAGTCGTTGGGACAGCGAAATCAGCCCCAGCATTTT.

V usage is TRBV24-1 and J usage is TRBJ2-7, with a weak D call TRBD2 (6 bases). The CDR3 has 15 amino acids. The germline V and J ends were trimmed by 8 bases and 2 bases, with 18 bases remaining between them. Germline-derived CDR1 and CDR2 are KGHDR and SFDVKD. CDR3 DNA sequence: TGTGCCACCATAAAGGGACTTCCGAACACCTACGAGCAGTACTTC. Its translation is CATIKGLPNTYEQYF.

The chain carries TRBV7-2 and TRBJ1-1, with D perhaps matching TRBD1 (5 bases). Germline V gives CDR1 SGHTA, CDR2 FQGNSA. Trimming cost V 5 bases and J 11 bases, with 18 bases left between them. The CDR3 has 13 residues. The chain's CDR3 is CASSLGASVGAFF. As DNA, the CDR3 is TGTGCCAGCAGCCTAGGGGCGTCGGTCGGCGCTTTCTTT.

This clone was counted once. V is TRBV5-1 and J is TRBJ2-7; the match to TRBD2 covers 10 bases. Trimming cost V 3 bases and J 6 bases; bases outside gene matches: 6. The germline V gene has CDR1 SGHRS and CDR2 YFSETQ. CDR3 length: 14 residues. CDR3 in amino acids: CASSYLAGAVEQYF. As DNA, the CDR3 is TGCGCCAGCAGCTATCTAGCGGGGGCTGTCGAGCAGTACTTC.

The chain has TRBV10-3 and TRBJ1-2, with a possible D match to TRBD1 (6 bases). This CDR3 is 11 amino acids long. Germline CDR1 is ENHRY and CDR2 is SYGVKD. Here the CDR3 reads CGAGEELGYTF. The CDR3 coding sequence is TGTGGGGCAGGGGAAGAGTTGGGCTACACCTTC.

For the CDR3, the DNA is TGTGCCAGCAGCGTAGGGACAGGCAATCAGCCCCAGCATTTT. Translating gives CASSVGTGNQPQHF. The rearrangement links TRBV9 to TRBJ1-5, with a possible D match to TRBD1 (6 bases). Trimming cost V 0 bases and J 2 bases, with 6 bases left between them. Germline V lookup: CDR1 SGDLS, CDR2 YYNGEE. This CDR3 is built from 14 residues.

CDR3 region: CASSDDRGTYNEQFF. CDR3 coding DNA: TGTGCCAGCAGTGATGACAGGGGGACCTACAATGAGCAGTTCTTC. The chain employs TRBV2 and TRBJ2-1; TRBD1 matches 9 bases. The CDR3 consists of 15 residues. CDR1 and CDR2 (germline): SNHLY, FYNNEI. The junction had 2 bases not matched to a gene; V was cut back by 3 bases and J by 2 bases.

The chain combines TRBV30 with TRBJ2-1; a weak D match, TRBD2 (6 bases). Trimming left V 5 bases short and J 4 bases short, with 12 bases between. Germline loops: CDR1 GTSNPN, CDR2 SVGIG (reference sequence). CDR3 length: 13 amino acids. The CDR3 reads CAWGRELYNEQFF. The CDR3 region has the DNA TGTGCCTGGGGCCGGGAGTTATACAATGAGCAGTTCTTC.

The chain recombines TRBV6-4 with TRBJ2-1, with 10 positions matching TRBD2. Germline CDR1 reads MRHNA; CDR2 reads SNTAGT. This CDR3 is built from 14 residues. Losses at the gene ends were 4 bases for V and 7 bases for J; bases not matched to a gene: 4. CDR3 nucleotide sequence: TGTGCCAGCAGTGCGGCAGCGGGGGGGAATGAGCAGTTCTTC. It is translated as CASSAAAGGNEQFF.

With respect to this clone: Distinct nucleotide sequences in the sample also encode this CDR3. The chain is built from TRBV7-2 and TRBJ1-5; 7 nucleotides match TRBD1. This CDR3 region has 13 residues. V trimming: 6 bases; J trimming: 2 bases; junction bases outside the gene matches: 1. The germline CDR1 and CDR2 sequences are SGHTA and FQGNSA. CDR3 residues: CASSGQGNQPQHF. DNA of the CDR3: TGTGCCAGCAGTGGACAGGGCAATCAGCCCCAGCATTTT.

V is TRBV4-2 and J is TRBJ2-1; D perhaps matches TRBD1 (6 bases). The germline V gene has CDR1 LGHNA and CDR2 YNFKEQ. The CDR3 is 15 amino acids. V gave up 0 bases and J gave up 7 bases, with 13 bases separating them. CDR3 DNA sequence: TGTGCCAGCAGCCAAGACCACAGGGTGGGTAATGAGCAGTTCTTC. Amino acid sequence: CASSQDHRVGNEQFF.

This clone was detected once. The rearrangement links TRBV7-2 to TRBJ2-1; TRBD2 matches 13 bases. This CDR3 contains 15 residues. Germline-derived CDR1 and CDR2 are SGHTA and FQGNSA. V lost 5 bases and J lost 9; bases outside the gene matches: 7. DNA for the CDR3: TGTGCCAGCAGCACCACTAGCGGGGGGGCCCCTGAGCAGTTCTTC. Its protein is CASSTTSGGAPEQFF.

J is TRBJ2-3 and V is TRBV10-1, with 7 bases fitting TRBD1. V was clipped by 6 bases and J by 3 bases; unmatched bases: 6. CDR1 is WNHNN and CDR2 is SYGVQD in the germline V gene (reference sequence). The CDR3 loop spans 14 amino acids. CDR3 sequence: CASSLDRETDTQYF. The CDR3 DNA is TGCGCCAGCAGCCTTGACAGGGAGACAGATACGCAGTATTTT.

V gene TRBV7-8 combines with J gene TRBJ2-7, with 9 bases fitting TRBD2. With V trimmed by 5 bases and J by 4 bases, 15 bases remained unmatched. Germline values: CDR1 SGHVS, CDR2 FQNEAQ. This CDR3 region has 17 residues. CDR3 DNA sequence: TGTGCCAGCAGCCCAAATGGTGGCGGGGGGGCCTGGTACGAGCAGTACTTC. It encodes CASSPNGGGGAWYEQYF.

The CDR3 DNA follows: TGTGCCAGCAGAAATCGACTGAAAAACACAGATACGCAGTATTTT. Residues: CASRNRLKNTDTQYF. The gene calls are TRBV5-8 and TRBJ2-3; the D is unclear. The CDR3 length is 15 residues. From germline, CDR1 is SGHTS and CDR2 YDEGEE. Trimming removed 5 bases from V and 2 bases from J, with 15 bases in between. Complete variable domain (other parts from reference TRBV5-8 and TRBJ2-3): EAGVTQSPTHLIKTRGQQATLRCSPISGHTSVYWYQQALGLGLQFLLWYDEGEERNRGNFPPRFSGRQFPNYSSELNVNALELEDSALYLCASRNRLKNTDTQYFGPGTRLTVL.